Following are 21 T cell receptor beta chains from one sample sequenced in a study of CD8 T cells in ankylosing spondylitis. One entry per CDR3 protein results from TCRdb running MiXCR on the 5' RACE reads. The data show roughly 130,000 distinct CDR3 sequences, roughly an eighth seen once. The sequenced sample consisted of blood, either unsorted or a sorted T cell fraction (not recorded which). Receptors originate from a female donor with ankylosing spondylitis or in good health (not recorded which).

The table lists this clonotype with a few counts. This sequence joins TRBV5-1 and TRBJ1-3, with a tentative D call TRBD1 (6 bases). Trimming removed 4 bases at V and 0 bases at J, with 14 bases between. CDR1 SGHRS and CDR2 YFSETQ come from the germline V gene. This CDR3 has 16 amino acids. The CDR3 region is CASSLGQSFSGNTIYF. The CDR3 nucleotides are TGCGCCAGCAGCCTTGGACAGTCCTTCTCTGGAAACACCATATATTTT.

In nucleotides, the CDR3 is TGCAGTGCGGGACTAGCGGACGAGCAGTACTTC. This encodes CSAGLADEQYF. This sequence joins TRBV20-1 and TRBJ2-7, with TRBD2 identical over 11 bases. Trimming removed 6 bases from V and 5 bases from J; junction bases left unmatched: 0. The CDR3 sequence is 11 residues long. Germline CDR1 and CDR2: DFQATT and SNEGSKA (reference sequence).

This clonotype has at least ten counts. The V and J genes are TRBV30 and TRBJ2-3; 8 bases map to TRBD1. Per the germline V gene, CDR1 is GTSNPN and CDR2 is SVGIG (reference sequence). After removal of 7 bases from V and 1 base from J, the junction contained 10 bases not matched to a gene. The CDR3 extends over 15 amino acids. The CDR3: CASPRGQGGTDTQYF. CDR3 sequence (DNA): TGTGCCTCCCCCAGGGGGCAGGGAGGCACAGATACGCAGTATTTT.

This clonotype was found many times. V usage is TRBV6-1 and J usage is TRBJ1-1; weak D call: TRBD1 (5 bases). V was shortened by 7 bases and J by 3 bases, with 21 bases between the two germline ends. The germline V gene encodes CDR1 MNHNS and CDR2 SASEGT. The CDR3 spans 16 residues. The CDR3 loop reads CASIPLGRSGDTEAFF. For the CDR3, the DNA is TGTGCCAGCATTCCACTCGGCCGGTCGGGGGACACTGAAGCTTTCTTT.

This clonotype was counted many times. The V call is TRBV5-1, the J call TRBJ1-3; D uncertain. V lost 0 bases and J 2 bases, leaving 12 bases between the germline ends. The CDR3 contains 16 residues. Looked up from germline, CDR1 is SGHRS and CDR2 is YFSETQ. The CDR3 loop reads CASSLEGPLPGNTIYF. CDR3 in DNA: TGCGCCAGCAGCTTGGAAGGCCCATTGCCTGGAAACACCATATATTTT.

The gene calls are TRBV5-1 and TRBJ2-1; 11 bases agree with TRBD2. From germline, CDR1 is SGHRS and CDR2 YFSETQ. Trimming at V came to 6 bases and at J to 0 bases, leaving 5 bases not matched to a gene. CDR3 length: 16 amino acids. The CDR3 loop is CASTHLAGGSYNEQFF. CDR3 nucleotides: TGCGCCAGCACCCACCTAGCGGGGGGCTCCTACAATGAGCAGTTCTTC. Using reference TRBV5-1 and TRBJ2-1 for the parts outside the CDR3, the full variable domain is KAGVTQTPRYLIKTRGQQVTLSCSPISGHRSVSWYQQTPGQGLQFLFEYFSETQRNKGNFPGRFSGRQFSNSRSEMNVSTLELGDSALYLCASTHLAGGSYNEQFFGPGTRLTVL.

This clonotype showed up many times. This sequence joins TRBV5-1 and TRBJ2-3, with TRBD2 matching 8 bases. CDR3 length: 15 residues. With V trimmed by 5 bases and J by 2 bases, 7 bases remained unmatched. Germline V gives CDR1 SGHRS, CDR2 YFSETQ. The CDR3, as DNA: TGCGCCAGCAGGATCCCAGCGGGGGACACAGATACGCAGTATTTT. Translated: CASRIPAGDTDTQYF.

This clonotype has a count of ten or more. CDR3 sequence reads: CSARGEGFPYGYTF. DNA of the CDR3: TGCAGTGCTAGAGGGGAGGGTTTTCCCTATGGCTACACCTTC. The chain couples TRBV20-1 to TRBJ1-2; D unresolved. The CDR3 length is 14 residues. Germline loops: CDR1 DFQATT, CDR2 SNEGSKA (reference sequence). V lost 1 base to trimming and J lost 4 bases, with 13 bases between them.

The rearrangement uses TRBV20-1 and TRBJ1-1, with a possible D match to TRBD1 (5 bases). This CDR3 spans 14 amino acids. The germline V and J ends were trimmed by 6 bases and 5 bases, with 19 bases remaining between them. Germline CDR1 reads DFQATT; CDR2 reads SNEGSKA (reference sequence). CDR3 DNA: TGCAGTGCCACTGTGGACAACTCGGGGACTGAAGCTTTCTTT. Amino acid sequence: CSATVDNSGTEAFF.

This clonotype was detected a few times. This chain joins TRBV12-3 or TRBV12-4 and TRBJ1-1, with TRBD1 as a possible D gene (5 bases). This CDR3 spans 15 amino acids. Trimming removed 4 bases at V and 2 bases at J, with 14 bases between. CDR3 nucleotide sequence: TGTGCCAGCAGTTCTTGGACACCGGGAAACACTGAAGCTTTCTTT. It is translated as CASSSWTPGNTEAFF.

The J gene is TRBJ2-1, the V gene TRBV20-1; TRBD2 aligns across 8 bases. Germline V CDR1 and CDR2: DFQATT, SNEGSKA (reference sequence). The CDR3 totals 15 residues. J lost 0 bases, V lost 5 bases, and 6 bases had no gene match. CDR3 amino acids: CSAQSRGGSYNEQFF. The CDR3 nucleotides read TGCAGTGCTCAATCCCGGGGGGGCTCCTACAATGAGCAGTTCTTC.

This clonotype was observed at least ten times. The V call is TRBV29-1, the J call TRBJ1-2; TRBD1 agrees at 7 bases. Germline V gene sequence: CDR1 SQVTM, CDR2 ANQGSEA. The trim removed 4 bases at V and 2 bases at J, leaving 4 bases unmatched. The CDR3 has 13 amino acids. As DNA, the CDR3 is TGCAGCGTTGGCTCGGGACAGAACTATGGCTACACCTTC. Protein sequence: CSVGSGQNYGYTF.

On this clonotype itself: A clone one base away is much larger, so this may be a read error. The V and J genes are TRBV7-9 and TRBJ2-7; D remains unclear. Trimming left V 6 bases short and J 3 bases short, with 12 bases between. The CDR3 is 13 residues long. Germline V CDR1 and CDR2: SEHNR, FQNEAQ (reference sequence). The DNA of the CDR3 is TGTGCCAGCAGTGGTCCAGTTAACTACGAGCAGTACTTC. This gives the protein CASSGPVNYEQYF. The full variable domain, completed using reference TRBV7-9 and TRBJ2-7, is DTGVSQNPRHKITKRGQNVTFRCDPISEHNRLYWYRQTLGQGPEFLTYFQNEAQLEKSRLLSDRFSAERPKGSFSTLEIQRTEQGDSAMYLCASSGPVNYEQYFGPGTRLTVT.

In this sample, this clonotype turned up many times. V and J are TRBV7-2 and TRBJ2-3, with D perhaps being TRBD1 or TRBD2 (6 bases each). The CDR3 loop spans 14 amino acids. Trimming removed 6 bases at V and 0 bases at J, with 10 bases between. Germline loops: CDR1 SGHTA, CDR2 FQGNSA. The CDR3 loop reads CASRGGRSTDTQYF. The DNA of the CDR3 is TGTGCCAGCAGGGGGGGCCGGAGCACAGATACGCAGTATTTT.

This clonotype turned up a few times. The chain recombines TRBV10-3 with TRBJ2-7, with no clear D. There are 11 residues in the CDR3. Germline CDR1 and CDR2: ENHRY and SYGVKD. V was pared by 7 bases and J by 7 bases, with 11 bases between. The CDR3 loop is CAIMSTGEQYF. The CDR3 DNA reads TGTGCCATCATGAGCACTGGGGAGCAGTACTTC.

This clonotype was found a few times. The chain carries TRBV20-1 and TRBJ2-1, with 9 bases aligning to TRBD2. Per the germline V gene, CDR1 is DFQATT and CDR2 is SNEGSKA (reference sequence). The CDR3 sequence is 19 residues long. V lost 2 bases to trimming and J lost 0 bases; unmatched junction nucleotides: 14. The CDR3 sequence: CSARILKRGAASSYNEQFF. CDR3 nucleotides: TGCAGTGCTAGAATATTGAAGCGGGGGGCTGCGAGCTCCTACAATGAGCAGTTCTTC.

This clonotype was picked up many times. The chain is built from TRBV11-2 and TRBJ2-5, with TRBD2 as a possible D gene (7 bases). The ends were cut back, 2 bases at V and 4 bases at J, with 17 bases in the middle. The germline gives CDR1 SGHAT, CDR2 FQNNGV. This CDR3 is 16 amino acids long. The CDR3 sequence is CASSLRGGLRLETQYF. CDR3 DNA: TGTGCCAGCAGCTTAAGGGGGGGACTTCGATTAGAGACCCAGTACTTC. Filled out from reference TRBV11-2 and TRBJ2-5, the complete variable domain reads EAGVAQSPRYKIIEKRQSVAFWCNPISGHATLYWYQQILGQGPKLLIQFQNNGVVDDSQLPKDRFSAERLKGVDSTLKIQPAKLEDSAVYLCASSLRGGLRLETQYFGPGTRLLVL.

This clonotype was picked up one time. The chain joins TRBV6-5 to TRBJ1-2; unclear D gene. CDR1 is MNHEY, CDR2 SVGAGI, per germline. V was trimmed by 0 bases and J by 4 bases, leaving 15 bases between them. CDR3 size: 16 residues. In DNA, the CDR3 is TGTGCCAGCAGTTACTCGAAAGGGCGACCGGGCTATGGCTACACCTTC. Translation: CASSYSKGRPGYGYTF.

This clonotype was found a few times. Written as DNA, the CDR3 is TGCAGTGTTAGCAACACTGAAGCTTTCTTT. Residues: CSVSNTEAFF. The V call is TRBV20-1, the J call TRBJ1-1; no clear D gene. Per the germline V gene, CDR1 is DFQATT and CDR2 is SNEGSKA (reference sequence). This CDR3 has 10 residues. Trimming cost V 7 bases and J 2 bases, with 5 bases left between them.

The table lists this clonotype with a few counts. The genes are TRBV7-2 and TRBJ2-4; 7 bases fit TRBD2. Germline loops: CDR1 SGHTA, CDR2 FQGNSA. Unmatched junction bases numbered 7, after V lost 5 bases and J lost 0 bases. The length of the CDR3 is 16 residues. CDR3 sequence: CASSPGLRLAKNIQYF. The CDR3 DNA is TGTGCCAGCAGCCCGGGACTACGACTAGCCAAAAACATTCAGTACTTC.

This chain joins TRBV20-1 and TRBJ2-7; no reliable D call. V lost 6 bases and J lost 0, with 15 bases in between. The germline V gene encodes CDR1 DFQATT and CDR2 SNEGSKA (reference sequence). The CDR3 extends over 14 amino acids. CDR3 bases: TGCAGTGCCCTTCAACCGACCGTCTCCTACGAGCAGTACTTC. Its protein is CSALQPTVSYEQYF.